These 15 T cell receptor beta chains share one sample of origin, sequenced in a study of T cell responses to AZD1222 COVID-19 vaccine. TCRdb keeps only in-frame clones here, not all; method: immunoSEQ multiplex PCR. The table includes under 70,000 clones, about 70% detected once. The sequenced sample was peripheral blood, obtained on day 0 of AZD1222 vaccination. These receptors were collected from an adult in good health.

The rearrangement uses TRBV5-1 and TRBJ1-6; no definite D call. CDR3 length equals 15 residues. V dropped 0 bases and J dropped 6 bases, with 10 bases sitting between them. Germline values: CDR1 SGHRS, CDR2 YFSETQ. CDR3 in amino acids: CASSLDGPGNSPLHF. The CDR3 region has the DNA TGCGCCAGCAGCTTGGACGGGCCCGGTAATTCACCCCTCCACTTT. Full variable domain (remainder filled in from reference TRBV5-1 and TRBJ1-6): KAGVTQTPRYLIKTRGQQVTLSCSPISGHRSVSWYQQTPGQGLQFLFEYFSETQRNKGNFPGRFSGRQFSNSRSEMNVSTLELGDSALYLCASSLDGPGNSPLHFGNGTRLTVT.

J is TRBJ1-2 and V is TRBV5-6; no firm D call. V was trimmed by 2 bases and J by 3 bases, leaving 17 bases between them. The CDR3 is 16 residues long. Per germline, CDR1 SGHDT and CDR2 YYEEEE. This chain's CDR3 is CASSFTSAGIDYGYTF. DNA of the CDR3: TGTGCCAGCAGCTTTACCTCAGCGGGGATCGACTATGGCTACACCTTC.

This chain links TRBV19 with TRBJ2-1; D is perhaps TRBD1 (7 bases). CDR3 length: 16 amino acids. Trimming removed 3 bases at V and 5 bases at J, with 17 bases between. Germline CDR1 reads LNHDA; CDR2 reads SQIVND (reference sequence). The CDR3 loop is CASSMGGQGVNNEQFF. The CDR3 DNA reads TGTGCCAGTAGTATGGGAGGTCAGGGGGTAAACAATGAGCAGTTCTTC.

The chain links TRBV5-5 to TRBJ1-2; 9 bases fit TRBD1. J was trimmed by 3 bases and V by 5 bases; bases with no gene match: 11. The CDR3 loop spans 16 amino acids. The V gene's germline CDR1 is SGHKS and CDR2 YYEKEE (reference sequence). The CDR3 is CASSPGQGGGYYGYTF. The CDR3 DNA sequence: TGTGCCAGCAGTCCGGGACAGGGTGGGGGTTACTATGGCTACACCTTC.

This clone was found a few times. The chain employs TRBV5-1 and TRBJ1-6; 9 positions match TRBD1. The germline V gene encodes CDR1 SGHRS and CDR2 YFSETQ. The CDR3 has 17 amino acids. The junction had 11 bases not matched to a gene; V was cut back by 5 bases and J by 5 bases. The CDR3 DNA sequence: TGCGCCAGCAGGGGCGTCGACAGGGGGTTTCATAATTCACCCCTCCACTTT. This encodes CASRGVDRGFHNSPLHF.

This clone was seen a single time. V and J are TRBV5-1 and TRBJ1-2; the match to TRBD1 covers 10 bases. Unmatched junction bases numbered 8, after V lost 8 bases and J lost 1 base. CDR3 length: 15 amino acids. The germline CDR1 and CDR2 sequences are SGHRS and YFSETQ. The CDR3, as DNA: TGCGCCAGTCGACAGGGGGCTAATGTTAACTATGGCTACACCTTC. It yields the protein CASRQGANVNYGYTF. Filled out from reference TRBV5-1 and TRBJ1-2, the complete variable domain reads KAGVTQTPRYLIKTRGQQVTLSCSPISGHRSVSWYQQTPGQGLQFLFEYFSETQRNKGNFPGRFSGRQFSNSRSEMNVSTLELGDSALYLCASRQGANVNYGYTFGSGTRLTVV.

The V gene is TRBV19, the J gene TRBJ2-7; 9 nucleotides match TRBD1. CDR1 LNHDA and CDR2 SQIVND come from the germline V gene (reference sequence). V lost 6 bases to trimming and J lost 6 bases; unmatched junction nucleotides: 9. The CDR3 totals 14 residues. CDR3 sequence (DNA): TGTGCCAGTAGAAGTCCCGGGACAGGGTTCGAGCAGTACTTC. It specifies CASRSPGTGFEQYF.

The chain employs TRBV28 and TRBJ1-6, with 8 bases matching TRBD1. The germline CDR1 and CDR2 sequences are MDHEN and SYDVKM. After removal of 1 base from V and 11 bases from J, the junction contained 7 bases not matched to a gene. This CDR3 is built from 15 residues. The CDR3 coding sequence is TGTGCCAGCAGTTTATCTCCGGGACAGGTTACACCCCTCCACTTT. Translation gives CASSLSPGQVTPLHF.

CDR3 region: CAISPGLGSYNEQFF. CDR3 DNA: TGTGCCATCAGTCCGGGACTAGGCTCCTACAATGAGCAGTTCTTC. The rearrangement uses TRBV10-3 and TRBJ2-1, with 8 bases that match TRBD2. J was trimmed by 0 bases and V by 5 bases; bases with no gene match: 3. This CDR3 region has 15 residues. Germline CDR1 ENHRY, CDR2 SYGVKD.

This chain uses TRBV4-2 with TRBJ1-4; 7 bases fit TRBD1. Germline V gene lookup returns CDR1 LGHNA and CDR2 YNFKEQ. This CDR3 region has 16 residues. Trimming removed 0 bases from V and 5 bases from J; junction bases left unmatched: 6. CDR3 sequence: CASSQDKGTANEKLFF. For the CDR3, the DNA is TGTGCCAGCAGCCAAGATAAAGGGACAGCAAATGAAAAACTGTTTTTT.

The gene calls are TRBV2 and TRBJ2-6; 7 bases map to TRBD2. CDR1 is SNHLY, CDR2 FYNNEI, per germline. The CDR3 covers 15 residues. Trimming took 2 bases from V and 3 from J; bases not matched to a gene: 1. The CDR3 region is CASSESGNGANVLTF. The CDR3 nucleotides are TGTGCCAGCAGTGAAAGCGGGAATGGGGCCAACGTCCTGACTTTC.

The rearrangement uses TRBV5-3 and TRBJ1-5, with a tentative D call TRBD1 (5 bases). TRBV5-3 is identified as an open reading frame with a role that is uncertain. This CDR3 has 15 residues. Trimming stripped 3 bases from V and 2 bases from J, with 12 bases between. In DNA, the CDR3 is TGTGCCAGAAGCTGCAGGGTGGCGGGCAATCAGCCCCAGCATTTT. Its translation: CARSCRVAGNQPQHF.

This chain links TRBV3-1 (or the pseudogene TRBV3-2) with TRBJ1-1; possible D gene TRBD1, 6 bases. V dropped 1 base and J dropped 4 bases, with 16 bases sitting between them. The germline V gene encodes CDR1 LGHDT and CDR2 YNNKEL (reference sequence). The CDR3 consists of 16 residues. Here the CDR3 DNA reads TGTGCCAGCAGCCAAGGAGGGGCAGGGGCCCGCACTGAAGCTTTCTTT. As protein: CASSQGGAGARTEAFF.

The chain employs TRBV18 and TRBJ2-2; D ambiguous. The CDR3 contains 15 residues. Germline assignment: CDR1 KGHSH and CDR2 LQKENI. With 2 bases removed from V and 4 bases from J, the gap between germline ends came to 11 bases. The CDR3 bases are TGTGCCAGCTCACCAAAGGCCAGCCCCACCGGGGAGCTGTTTTTT. Protein product: CASSPKASPTGELFF.

This clone has more than one count but fewer than ten. The chain recombines TRBV27 with TRBJ1-6, with 8 bases aligning to TRBD1. Germline loops: CDR1 MNHEY, CDR2 SMNVEV (reference sequence). The trim removed 2 bases at V and 7 bases at J, leaving 1 base unmatched. This CDR3 has 14 residues. The CDR3 nucleotides are TGTGCCAGCAGTTTAAGACAGGGGAATTCACCCCTCCACTTT. Translation gives CASSLRQGNSPLHF.